A selection of T cell receptor beta chains follows, all from one sample in a study of persistence of HIV-infected CD4 T cells. Measured with immunoSEQ multiplex PCR; TCRdb has only the in-frame clones, and not every one. This sample yields about 20,000 clones, of which about 62% are seen a single time; 1.5% to 2% belongs to the top ten. No cognate antigen is known for these TCRs. The material sequenced was CD4+ T cells sorted from PBMCs after approximately 19-hour stimulation, taken from a patient who received antiretroviral therapy. All receptors come from an adult woman with HIV who was CMV-seropositive. Both conserved end residues are part of each CDR3. The D gene is left open where the match is weak. Size values are once, few and many counts, or a class for expanded clones, and some rows have none.

J gene,clone size,V gene,D gene,CDR3 protein,CDR3 DNA
TRBJ1-1,.,TRBV4-1,.,CASSHFGGGGNTEAFF,TGCGCCAGCAGCCACTTCGGGGGTGGGGGGAACACTGAAGCTTTCTTT
TRBJ2-1,.,TRBV12-3/TRBV12-4,.,CASSLERDNEQFF,TGTGCCAGCAGTTTAGAGAGGGACAATGAGCAGTTCTTC
TRBJ1-1,few,TRBV2,.,CASSPLGTRNTEAFF,TGTGCCAGCAGCCCACTCGGGACGAGGAACACTGAAGCTTTCTTT
TRBJ2-3,.,TRBV7-9,.,CASSMGFPGATDTQYF,TGTGCCAGCAGCATGGGGTTCCCGGGAGCCACAGATACGCAGTATTTT
TRBJ2-1,once,TRBV30,.,CAWTDSLHEQFF,TGTGCCTGGACCGACAGTCTCCATGAGCAGTTCTTC
TRBJ1-1,.,TRBV14,.,CASSPPEAFF,TGTGCCAGCAGCCCGCCAGAAGCTTTCTTT
TRBJ2-7,.,TRBV5-1,.,CASSLVAGARDEQYF,TGCGCCAGCAGCTTGGTTGCGGGGGCGCGAGATGAGCAGTACTTC
TRBJ1-1,.,TRBV18,.,CASSPREGEAFF,TGTGCCAGCTCACCAAGGGAGGGCGAAGCTTTCTTT
TRBJ2-1,.,TRBV19,.,CASSISGALYNEQFF,TGTGCCAGTAGTATTTCGGGGGCCCTTTACAATGAGCAGTTCTTC
TRBJ2-5,.,TRBV6-6,TRBD1,CASRGTEGTQYF,TGTGCCAGCAGGGGGACAGAAGGGACCCAGTACTTC
TRBJ1-6,few,TRBV18,.,CASSHRDPNSPLHF,TGTGCCAGCTCACACAGGGATCCAAATTCACCCCTCCACTTT
TRBJ2-6,.,TRBV19,.,CASRAENFLSGANVLTF,TGTGCCAGCCGGGCCGAGAATTTCCTCTCCGGGGCCAACGTCCTGACTTTC
TRBJ2-3,.,TRBV2,TRBD2,CASTLAGGPSDTQYF,TGTGCCAGTACGCTAGCGGGGGGCCCTTCTGATACGCAGTATTTT
TRBJ1-1,.,TRBV20-1,.,CSASGNLGTEAFF,TGCAGTGCTAGTGGCAACCTGGGGACTGAAGCTTTCTTT
TRBJ1-5,.,TRBV19,.,CASTPRRGNQPQHF,TGTGCCAGTACCCCCCGAAGGGGGAATCAGCCCCAGCATTTT
TRBJ1-3,.,TRBV24-1,.,CATSPGGLGAGNTIYF,TGTGCCACCAGCCCGGGAGGCCTGGGTGCCGGAAACACCATATATTTT
TRBJ2-3,.,TRBV29-1,.,CSVGNTQYF,TGCAGCGTTGGGAATACGCAGTATTTT
TRBJ1-1,.,TRBV6-6,.,CASSYYQNTEAFF,TGTGCCAGCAGTTACTACCAGAACACTGAAGCTTTCTTT
TRBJ1-3,.,TRBV7-6,.,CASSLAAMGPGNTIYF,TGTGCCAGCAGCTTAGCGGCGATGGGACCTGGAAACACCATATATTTT
TRBJ2-7,.,TRBV25-1,.,CASSLVREQYF,TGTGCCAGCAGCTTAGTGCGCGAGCAGTACTTC
TRBJ1-2,.,TRBV9,TRBD1,CASSPTDRGSYGYTF,TGTGCCAGCAGCCCTACGGACAGGGGGAGCTATGGCTACACCTTC
TRBJ2-3,few,TRBV29-1,TRBD2,CSVTSGGALDTQYF,TGCAGCGTTACTAGCGGGGGGGCCTTAGATACGCAGTATTTT
TRBJ2-7,once,TRBV9,.,CASSVAGGASYEQYF,TGTGCCAGCAGCGTAGCCGGGGGTGCCTCCTACGAGCAGTACTTC
TRBJ1-1,.,TRBV5-5,TRBD1,CASSSTGDTEAFF,TGTGCCAGCAGCTCCACAGGGGACACTGAAGCTTTCTTT
TRBJ2-2,.,TRBV2,TRBD1,CASSVDRGNTGELFF,TGTGCCAGCAGTGTTGACAGGGGGAACACCGGGGAGCTGTTTTTT
TRBJ1-5,.,TRBV6-6,.,CASSRGAGKGNQPQHF,TGTGCCAGCAGTAGAGGGGCAGGGAAGGGCAATCAGCCCCAGCATTTT
TRBJ1-1,medium-sized,TRBV12-3/TRBV12-4,.,CASLKVRNTEAFF,TGTGCCAGCCTAAAGGTACGGAACACTGAAGCTTTCTTT
TRBJ2-1,.,TRBV9,.,CASSVAWSLSYNEQFF,TGTGCCAGCAGCGTAGCTTGGTCTCTTTCCTACAATGAGCAGTTCTTC
TRBJ1-2,.,TRBV30,.,CAWGTNYGYTF,TGTGCCTGGGGAACTAACTATGGCTACACCTTC
TRBJ1-4,.,TRBV13,.,CASSARTVNEKLFF,TGTGCCAGCAGCGCCCGGACGGTGAATGAAAAACTGTTTTTT
TRBJ1-5,few,TRBV6-5,.,CASREGPGNQPQHF,TGTGCCAGCCGCGAGGGGCCCGGCAATCAGCCCCAGCATTTT
TRBJ1-4,.,TRBV4-1,.,CASSQVDLGFTAEKLFF,TGCGCCAGCAGCCAAGTGGATTTGGGCTTCACCGCCGAAAAACTGTTTTTT
TRBJ2-2,.,TRBV2,.,CASSVRHRNTGELFF,TGTGCCAGCTCGGTCCGACACAGAAACACCGGGGAGCTGTTTTTT
TRBJ2-3,.,TRBV7-3,TRBD1,CASSGTGAGDTQYF,TGTGCCAGCAGCGGAACAGGGGCAGGAGATACGCAGTATTTT
TRBJ2-6,few,TRBV19,.,CASKGTDRNSGANVLTF,TGTGCCAGTAAAGGGACGGATCGAAACTCTGGGGCCAACGTCCTGACTTTC
TRBJ1-2,few,TRBV29-1,TRBD1,CSVSGGNYGYTF,TGCAGCGTCTCAGGGGGCAATTATGGCTACACCTTC
TRBJ2-6,few,TRBV19,.,CASGGTAGANVLTF,TGTGCCAGTGGCGGGACGGCTGGGGCCAACGTCCTGACTTTC
TRBJ2-1,.,TRBV6-1,TRBD1,CASSEDRDSYNEQFF,TGTGCCAGCAGTGAGGACAGGGACTCCTACAATGAGCAGTTCTTC
TRBJ1-2,.,TRBV6-1,.,CASSEGNRLYGYTF,TGTGCCAGCAGTGAAGGTAACAGACTCTATGGCTACACCTTC
TRBJ1-2,few,TRBV12-3/TRBV12-4,TRBD1,CASSPGQVYGYTF,TGTGCCAGCAGCCCTGGACAGGTCTATGGCTACACCTTC
TRBJ1-1,.,TRBV3-1/TRBV3-2,.,CASSQFTRVGRNTEAFF,TGTGCCAGCAGCCAGTTTACCAGAGTTGGGAGGAACACTGAAGCTTTCTTT
TRBJ2-1,few,TRBV9,TRBD2,CASSATVRGIWNEQFF,TGTGCCAGCAGCGCAACGGTGCGGGGGATTTGGAATGAGCAGTTCTTC
TRBJ2-7,.,TRBV7-2,.,CASSPGGSSYEQYF,TGTGCCAGCAGCCCCGGAGGGAGCTCCTACGAGCAGTACTTC
TRBJ2-6,.,TRBV6-5,.,CASESSGANVLTF,TGTGCCAGCGAGTCCTCTGGGGCCAACGTCCTGACTTTC
TRBJ2-1,.,TRBV2,.,CASSDGTYNEQFF,TGTGCCAGCAGTGACGGCACATACAATGAGCAGTTCTTC
TRBJ1-5,.,TRBV27,.,CATRPLGRNQPQHF,TGTGCCACCCGGCCCCTGGGAAGAAATCAGCCCCAGCATTTT
TRBJ2-6,few,TRBV5-1,.,CASRGGTEVANVLTF,TGCGCCAGCAGGGGTGGAACCGAGGTGGCCAACGTCCTGACTTTC
TRBJ2-7,.,TRBV4-2,.,CASSPSDSYEQYF,TGTGCCAGCAGCCCGTCAGATTCCTACGAGCAGTACTTC
TRBJ1-5,medium-sized,TRBV5-3,TRBD1,CARNKGQPNQPQHF,TGTGCCAGAAACAAGGGACAGCCCAATCAGCCCCAGCATTTT
TRBJ2-7,few,TRBV18,.,CASSPPAPAYEQYF,TGTGCCAGCTCACCACCAGCGCCAGCCTACGAGCAGTACTTC